This TCR beta chain was captured by sequencing in a study of T-cell memory formation after mild COVID-19. CDR1 is MGHRA, CDR2 YSYEKL, per germline. The CDR3 extends over 16 amino acids. Trimming cost V 1 base and J 0 bases, with 11 bases left between them. TCRdb fed the 5' RACE reads into MiXCR, producing one record per CDR3 protein. The repertoire consists of about 250,000 distinct CDR3 sequences, with approximately 16% occurring once and the leading ten covering approximately 3.4%. Sequencing input: PBMCs or a T cell subset sorted from them (not recorded which). This chain uses TRBV4-1 with TRBJ2-3, with D possibly TRBD1 on 6 matching bases. The receptor's source is a man aged 18-30 years who had mild COVID-19 (a few samples of this study predate the infection). Cell type and time point are not known. The CDR3 spells CASSQATGSSTDTQYF. The CDR3 DNA follows: TGCGCCAGCAGCCAAGCGACAGGATCTAGCACAGATACGCAGTATTTT.